This T cell receptor beta chain was sequenced in a study of cytomegalovirus exposure and HLA in healthy donors. The CDR3 sequence is 15 residues long. The V gene end was trimmed by 5 bases and the J gene end by 5 bases; junction bases not matched to a gene: 8. The germline gives CDR1 MDHEN, CDR2 SYDVKM. Researchers ran the PCR with 60 Vbeta and 13 Jbeta primers. TCRdb's table, derived via immunoSEQ multiplex PCR, lists solely in-frame clones and lacks some. Seen here are roughly 66,000 clones, 78% observed once, and the top ten hold 7.8%. Sequenced: PBMCs. The chain has TRBV28 and TRBJ1-2; 10 nucleotides match TRBD1. The source of this sequence is a young man in good health and CMV-seropositive. CDR3 in amino acids: CASSHRDRGSYGYTF. CDR3 nucleotides: TGTGCCAGCAGTCACCGGGACAGGGGCTCTTATGGCTACACCTTC.